These 2 T cell receptor beta chains share one sample of origin, sequenced in a study of cytomegalovirus exposure and HLA in healthy donors. Both 60 Vbeta primers and 13 Jbeta primers went into the PCR. Method: immunoSEQ multiplex PCR; TCRdb's copy keeps in-frame clones and lacks some. In the table there are about 140,000 clones, roughly 73% of which are singletons. The sequenced material came from PBMCs. Every receptor here comes from a female donor in good health and CMV-seronegative.

The V gene is TRBV30, the J gene TRBJ1-1, with D unresolved. Germline-derived CDR1 and CDR2 are GTSNPN and SVGIG (reference sequence). With 4 bases removed from V and 2 bases from J, the gap between germline ends came to 11 bases. The CDR3 consists of 13 residues. The CDR3 reads CAWIRELNTEAFF. The CDR3 DNA reads TGTGCCTGGATTCGGGAGCTTAACACTGAAGCTTTCTTT.

This clone was counted once. This chain links TRBV7-9 with TRBJ2-2, with 7 bases identical to TRBD2. The CDR3 covers 15 residues. Germline CDR1 and CDR2: SEHNR and FQNEAQ (reference sequence). V was clipped by 1 base and J by 5 bases; unmatched bases: 4. CDR3 sequence reads: CASSLGAGMTGELFF. CDR3 bases: TGTGCCAGCAGCTTAGGAGCGGGGATGACCGGGGAGCTGTTTTTT.